These 22 T cell receptor beta chains came from one sample sequenced in a study of blood T cell repertoires in COVID-19. TCRdb's table, derived via immunoSEQ multiplex PCR, lists solely in-frame clones and lacks some. Altogether roughly 450,000 clones are present, 90% being singletons, with the ten largest covering about 0.6%. Sequencing was done on a sample of PBMCs or T cells enriched from blood (not recorded which). The source of these receptors is a man aged 18 to 29 who had recovered from COVID-19.

This rearrangement joins TRBV11-3 to TRBJ1-1; tentatively, D is TRBD1 (6 bases). V gave up 5 bases and J gave up 5 bases, with 15 bases separating them. Germline V gene sequence: CDR1 SGHNT, CDR2 YENEEA. CDR3 length: 14 amino acids. The chain's CDR3 is CASSPRTDFTEAFF. DNA for the CDR3: TGTGCCAGCAGCCCCCGGACAGACTTTACTGAAGCTTTCTTT.

This sequence joins TRBV19 and TRBJ2-2; D may be TRBD2 (7 bases). This CDR3 is built from 18 residues. Trimming took 0 bases from V and 4 from J, leaving 18 bases between them. Germline V CDR1 and CDR2: LNHDA, SQIVND (reference sequence). The CDR3 coding sequence is TGTGCCAGTAGTATAGATTTTGGGGGGGCTAGGGTCACCGGGGAGCTGTTTTTT. Residues: CASSIDFGGARVTGELFF. The variable domain in full, with the rest retrieved from reference TRBV19 and TRBJ2-2, is DGGITQSPKYLFRKEGQNVTLSCEQNLNHDAMYWYRQDPGQGLRLIYYSQIVNDFQKGDIAEGYSVSREKKESFPLTVTSAQKNPTAFYLCASSIDFGGARVTGELFFGEGSRLTVL.

J is TRBJ2-4 and V is TRBV3-1 (or the pseudogene TRBV3-2); 7 nucleotides match TRBD2. The CDR3 loop spans 17 amino acids. The V gene's germline CDR1 is LGHDT and CDR2 YNNKEL (reference sequence). The trim removed 4 bases at V and 0 bases at J, leaving 9 bases unmatched. The DNA for the CDR3 is TGTGCCAGCAGCCTAGCTAGGGCGGGAGTAGCCAAAAACATTCAGTACTTC. Translation: CASSLARAGVAKNIQYF.

The gene calls are TRBV10-1 and TRBJ2-7, with TRBD1 matching over 8 bases. The length of the CDR3 is 14 residues. Per the germline V gene, CDR1 is WNHNN and CDR2 is SYGVQD (reference sequence). After removal of 1 base from V and 5 bases from J, the junction contained 4 bases not matched to a gene. Written as DNA, the CDR3 is TGCGCCAGCAGTGAGTGTCAGGGGGCCGACGAGCAGTACTTC. This sequence encodes CASSECQGADEQYF.

This chain's CDR3 is CASSQGLAGAGETQYF. The CDR3 DNA reads TGTGCCAGCAGCCAAGGTCTAGCGGGAGCGGGCGAGACCCAGTACTTC. V and J are TRBV14 and TRBJ2-5, with 10 nucleotides matching TRBD2. Losses at the gene ends were 1 base for V and 5 bases for J; bases not matched to a gene: 7. CDR3 length: 16 amino acids. Per germline, CDR1 SGHDN and CDR2 FVKESK.

The J gene is TRBJ1-2, the V gene TRBV30; D not certain. The germline gives CDR1 GTSNPN, CDR2 SVGIG (reference sequence). The CDR3 has 12 residues. The V and J ends lost 4 bases and 7 bases respectively, with 13 bases between them. The CDR3: CAWTPPRGGYTF. Written as DNA, the CDR3 is TGTGCCTGGACCCCTCCACGAGGTGGCTACACCTTC. The full variable domain, rest sourced from reference TRBV30 and TRBJ1-2, is SQTIHQWPATLVQPVGSPLSLECTVEGTSNPNLYWYRQAAGRGLQLLFYSVGIGQISSEVPQNLSASRPQDRQFILSSKKLLLSDSGFYLCAWTPPRGGYTFGSGTRLTVV.

This clone came up once. The V call is TRBV2, the J call TRBJ2-2; a weak D match, TRBD1 (6 bases). Germline V gene lookup returns CDR1 SNHLY and CDR2 FYNNEI. V was trimmed by 6 bases and J by 4 bases, leaving 12 bases between them. The CDR3 spans 14 residues. The CDR3 DNA is TGTGCCAGCAGCCGGGACACCGCCACCGGGGAGCTGTTTTTT. It specifies CASSRDTATGELFF.

V is TRBV7-9 and J is TRBJ2-1, with 8 bases matching TRBD1. The junction had 7 bases not matched to a gene; V was cut back by 1 base and J by 8 bases. Per germline, CDR1 SEHNR and CDR2 FQNEAQ (reference sequence). The CDR3 loop spans 15 amino acids. CDR3 nucleotide sequence: TGTGCCAGCAGCTTAGAATGGACAGGGCGCGATGAGCAGTTCTTC. This encodes CASSLEWTGRDEQFF.

A few counts support this clone. The genes are TRBV5-1 and TRBJ2-5; D ambiguous. CDR1 and CDR2 (germline): SGHRS, YFSETQ. The ends were cut back, 0 bases at V and 3 bases at J, with 9 bases in the middle. The CDR3 has 14 residues. The CDR3 sequence: CASSLGSKKETQYF. CDR3 nucleotides: TGCGCCAGCAGCTTGGGTTCTAAGAAAGAGACCCAGTACTTC.

In its sample, this clone was seen once. This chain links TRBV2 with TRBJ2-1; possible D gene TRBD2, 6 bases. Germline CDR1 reads SNHLY; CDR2 reads FYNNEI. V was trimmed by 6 bases and J by 4 bases, leaving 16 bases between them. The CDR3 totals 15 residues. The chain's CDR3 is CASRSVGGGYNEQFF. CDR3 DNA sequence: TGTGCCAGCAGATCGGTCGGGGGTGGATACAATGAGCAGTTCTTC.

This clone was seen only once. The chain couples TRBV30 to TRBJ1-4; maybe TRBD1 (6 bases). This CDR3 region has 14 residues. CDR1 is GTSNPN and CDR2 is SVGIG in the germline V gene (reference sequence). The V end was cut by 2 bases, the J end by 3 bases, with 10 bases between. The CDR3 DNA reads as TGTGCCTGGAGTCTAGGGGGTCCTAATGAAAAACTGTTTTTT. Amino acid sequence: CAWSLGGPNEKLFF. The full variable domain, in which reference TRBV30 and TRBJ1-4 provide the parts outside the CDR3, is SQTIHQWPATLVQPVGSPLSLECTVEGTSNPNLYWYRQAAGRGLQLLFYSVGIGQISSEVPQNLSASRPQDRQFILSSKKLLLSDSGFYLCAWSLGGPNEKLFFGSGTQLSVL.

V and J are TRBV20-1 and TRBJ1-2, with D maybe TRBD1 (5 bases). The V gene lost 3 bases and the J gene lost 7 bases, with 18 bases spanning the gap. In germline, CDR1 is DFQATT, CDR2 SNEGSKA (reference sequence). The CDR3 is 14 amino acids. CDR3: CSASAGKSGRGYTF. CDR3 DNA sequence: TGCAGTGCTAGTGCAGGGAAGTCGGGTCGTGGCTACACCTTC.

The V and J genes are TRBV4-1 and TRBJ1-5; D perhaps matches TRBD1 (5 bases). Trimming took 0 bases from V and 7 from J, leaving 13 bases between them. From germline, CDR1 is MGHRA and CDR2 YSYEKL. The CDR3 loop spans 15 amino acids. The CDR3 protein is CASSQEPGGGQPQHF. In DNA form, the CDR3 reads TGCGCCAGCAGCCAAGAACCCGGGGGAGGCCAGCCCCAGCATTTT.

The CDR3 DNA is TGCAGCGTTTATAGCGGGGAAGAGACCCAGTACTTC. This encodes CSVYSGEETQYF. The chain recombines TRBV29-1 with TRBJ2-5, with 8 bases identical to TRBD2. The V and J ends lost 5 bases and 3 bases, in that order; junction bases with no gene match: 2. The V gene's germline CDR1 is SQVTM and CDR2 ANQGSEA. The CDR3 contains 12 residues.

This sequence joins TRBV6-5 and TRBJ2-7; 8 nucleotides match TRBD1. Germline V gene data show CDR1 as MNHEY and CDR2 as SVGAGI. V shed 6 bases, J shed 6 bases, and the junction held 7 bases outside the gene matches. The CDR3 is 13 residues long. This CDR3 reads CASRMDRDGEQYF. DNA for the CDR3: TGTGCCAGCAGGATGGACAGGGACGGCGAGCAGTACTTC.

V gene TRBV29-1 combines with J gene TRBJ2-3; 8 bases align to TRBD2. Germline CDR1 reads SQVTM; CDR2 reads ANQGSEA. The ends lost 4 bases at V and 2 bases at J; junction bases unmatched: 8. The CDR3 is 15 residues long. The CDR3: CSVGGLESFTDTQYF. In DNA, the CDR3 is TGCAGCGTTGGGGGACTAGAATCTTTCACAGATACGCAGTATTTT.

The rearrangement links TRBV7-8 to TRBJ1-1; tentative D call: TRBD1 (5 bases). Germline CDR1 SGHVS, CDR2 FQNEAQ. The CDR3 has 14 amino acids. Trimming removed 1 base at V and 7 bases at J, with 13 bases between. The chain's CDR3 is CASSLVRQGNEAFF. As DNA, the CDR3 is TGTGCCAGCAGCTTAGTACGGCAGGGTAATGAAGCTTTCTTT.

The chain joins TRBV4-1 to TRBJ2-3; 8 bases are a match to TRBD1. Unmatched junction bases numbered 10, after V lost 4 bases and J lost 1 base. CDR3 size: 17 residues. The germline V gene has CDR1 MGHRA and CDR2 YSYEKL. DNA of the CDR3: TGCGCCAGCAGCCGAGCGGCCGGGACAGGACGCACAGATACGCAGTATTTT. It translates to CASSRAAGTGRTDTQYF.

The rearrangement joins TRBV28 to TRBJ1-1, with 7 bases identical to TRBD1. The germline V gene encodes CDR1 MDHEN and CDR2 SYDVKM. The V segment lost 2 bases and the J segment 2 bases; nucleotides outside the gene matches: 5. The CDR3 is 15 amino acids. The DNA of the CDR3 is TGTGCCAGCAGTTTACAGGACAGGCACAACACTGAAGCTTTCTTT. Its protein is CASSLQDRHNTEAFF. Based on the CDR3 plus reference TRBV28 and TRBJ1-1, the full variable domain is DVKVTQSSRYLVKRTGEKVFLECVQDMDHENMFWYRQDPGLGLRLIYFSYDVKMKEKGDIPEGYSVSREKKERFSLILESASTNQTSMYLCASSLQDRHNTEAFFGQGTRLTVV.

The chain recombines TRBV30 with TRBJ1-2, with D possibly matching TRBD1 (5 bases). The germline gives CDR1 GTSNPN, CDR2 SVGIG (reference sequence). Deletions cut 0 bases from V and 2 bases from J, with 10 bases between. The CDR3 runs to 14 residues. The CDR3 coding sequence is TGTGCCTGGAGTGTACGGTCAGGGAACTATGGCTACACCTTC. The encoded protein is CAWSVRSGNYGYTF.

The rearrangement links TRBV4-1 to TRBJ1-2; 7 bases line up with TRBD1. Germline CDR1 and CDR2: MGHRA and YSYEKL. Losses at the gene ends were 1 base for V and 5 bases for J; bases not matched to a gene: 7. This CDR3 spans 15 amino acids. The CDR3 nucleotides read TGCGCCAGCAGCCAAGCCCAAACGACAGGGTATGGCTACACCTTC. This gives the protein CASSQAQTTGYGYTF.

The gene calls are TRBV14 and TRBJ1-6; D unresolved. Germline loops: CDR1 SGHDN, CDR2 FVKESK. The CDR3 has 15 amino acids. V lost 4 bases to trimming and J lost 6 bases, with 13 bases between them. The CDR3 sequence is CASSPTNTPNSPLHF. CDR3 nucleotides: TGTGCCAGCAGCCCAACTAATACCCCTAATTCACCCCTCCACTTT.